The 32 T cell receptor beta chains listed next were all sequenced from one sample in a study of T cell repertoires in cytomegalovirus infection. Their antigen targets remain unknown. TCRdb reanalysed the reads using MiXCR and keeps one entry per CDR3 protein. Of about 740,000 distinct CDR3 sequences listed, roughly 30% are singletons. Source: cultured PBMCs, taken from culture after CMV antigen stimulation. These receptors originate from a human donor in good health (CMV status not recorded). Some clones in this sample may be carry-over from other donors' samples.

The rearrangement links TRBV4-1 to TRBJ1-2; 7 positions agree with TRBD1. The CDR3 is 15 residues long. CDR1 and CDR2 from the germline V gene are MGHRA and YSYEKL. Losses at the gene ends were 1 base for V and 2 bases for J; bases not matched to a gene: 4. CDR3 coding DNA: TGCGCCAGCAGCCAAGCGGGACAGCCAAACTATGGCTACACCTTC. Translated: CASSQAGQPNYGYTF.

The V and J genes are TRBV7-2 and TRBJ1-5; D is unclear. The V gene's germline CDR1 is SGHTA and CDR2 FQGNSA. This CDR3 has 14 residues. The ends were cut back, 1 base at V and 7 bases at J, with 11 bases in the middle. CDR3 protein: CASSLGPRGQPQHF. In DNA, the CDR3 is TGTGCCAGCAGCTTAGGCCCGCGCGGGCAGCCCCAGCATTTT.

The J gene is TRBJ1-6, the V gene TRBV12-3 or TRBV12-4; D gene ambiguous. CDR3 length equals 14 residues. The V gene lost 3 bases and the J gene lost 5 bases, with 8 bases spanning the gap. The CDR3 is CASSFRWNNSPLHF. In nucleotides, the CDR3 is TGTGCCAGCAGTTTCAGGTGGAATAATTCACCCCTCCACTTT.

The chain employs TRBV6-6 and TRBJ2-5, with D hard to call. This CDR3 is built from 15 residues. CDR1 and CDR2 from the germline V gene are MNHNY and SVGAGI (reference sequence). Trimming stripped 0 bases from V and 1 base from J, with 9 bases between. For the CDR3, the DNA is TGTGCCAGCAGTTACTCGATTCGTTCCCAAGAGACCCAGTACTTC. Its protein is CASSYSIRSQETQYF.

This clonotype was detected only a few times. The genes are TRBV10-3 and TRBJ2-3, with 7 bases lining up with TRBD2. Per germline, CDR1 ENHRY and CDR2 SYGVKD. Trimming took 3 bases from V and 2 from J; bases not matched to a gene: 14. This CDR3 is 18 amino acids long. The CDR3 protein is CAISDSRSRTRSTDTQYF. DNA for the CDR3: TGTGCCATCAGTGACTCCCGGTCCAGGACTAGGTCCACAGATACGCAGTATTTT.

The chain joins TRBV28 to TRBJ2-5; TRBD1 matches 8 bases. V trimming: 6 bases; J trimming: 4 bases; junction bases outside the gene matches: 7. CDR1 is MDHEN, CDR2 SYDVKM, per germline. This CDR3 is built from 14 residues. CDR3 amino acids: CASSSGQVRETQYF. The CDR3 DNA follows: TGTGCCAGCAGCTCGGGACAGGTCCGAGAGACCCAGTACTTC.

This clonotype has just a few counts. The V call is TRBV7-9, the J call TRBJ2-3; tentative D call: TRBD1 (5 bases). The CDR3 totals 14 residues. Germline loops: CDR1 SEHNR, CDR2 FQNEAQ (reference sequence). V was cut by 3 bases and J by 6 bases, with 13 bases left in between. In DNA form, the CDR3 reads TGTGCCAGCAGCTTTGCAGGGATCGAGGATACGCAGTATTTT. It translates to CASSFAGIEDTQYF.

The rearrangement links TRBV5-6 to TRBJ2-1; D gene ambiguous. Germline lookup yields CDR1 SGHDT and CDR2 YYEEEE. The CDR3 runs 16 residues. The V end was cut by 0 bases, the J end by 8 bases, with 18 bases between. CDR3 amino acids: CASSLAPLLRTHEQFF. The CDR3 DNA follows: TGTGCCAGCAGCTTGGCCCCCCTCCTGAGGACCCATGAGCAGTTCTTC.

J is TRBJ2-5 and V is TRBV7-6; 9 nucleotides match TRBD1. CDR3 length: 16 residues. The ends lost 5 bases at V and 5 bases at J; junction bases unmatched: 12. Looked up from germline, CDR1 is SGHVS and CDR2 is FNYEAQ. CDR3 amino acids: CASSPTGQGIWETQYF. CDR3 bases: TGTGCCAGCAGCCCCACGGGACAGGGTATTTGGGAGACCCAGTACTTC.

This clonotype appeared a few times. The chain uses TRBV5-6 and TRBJ2-2, with 9 bases fitting TRBD1. The trim removed 3 bases at V and 5 bases at J, leaving 5 bases unmatched. CDR3 size: 15 residues. Germline CDR1 and CDR2: SGHDT and YYEEEE. This chain's CDR3 is CASSWATGGTGELFF. The CDR3 nucleotides read TGTGCCAGCAGCTGGGCGACAGGGGGAACCGGGGAGCTGTTTTTT.

This clonotype has more than one count but fewer than ten. The chain carries TRBV10-3 and TRBJ1-3; 8 bases line up with TRBD1. Germline-derived CDR1 and CDR2 are ENHRY and SYGVKD. The CDR3 runs to 18 residues. V shed 5 bases, J shed 1 base, and the junction held 13 bases outside the gene matches. The CDR3 DNA reads as TGTGCCATCAGTCCGGGACAGGTGATAAGTTGGTCTGGAAACACCATATATTTT. It codes for CAISPGQVISWSGNTIYF.

The genes are TRBV6-8 and TRBJ1-2, with 7 bases identical to TRBD1. CDR3 length equals 13 residues. The germline V gene encodes CDR1 MNHGY and CDR2 SAAAGT. The junction had 4 bases not matched to a gene; V was cut back by 6 bases and J by 3 bases. Written as DNA, the CDR3 is TGTGCCAGCAGGGGACAGACCGACTATGGCTACACCTTC. Translation gives CASRGQTDYGYTF.

This clonotype was counted only a few times. CDR3 DNA: TGTGCCAGCAGTCATTCGGGGGATCCGGGCACCGGGGAGCTGTTTTTT. This gives the protein CASSHSGDPGTGELFF. The chain carries TRBV7-9 and TRBJ2-2, with D maybe TRBD2 (6 bases). There are 16 residues in the CDR3. V was trimmed by 6 bases and J by 4 bases, leaving 18 bases between them. The germline gives CDR1 SEHNR, CDR2 FQNEAQ (reference sequence).

Of note for this clonotype: Since a much larger clone is just one base distant, this may be a read error. This rearrangement joins TRBV6-1 to TRBJ1-5; D not resolved. Germline-derived CDR1 and CDR2 are MNHNS and SASEGT. The CDR3 has 14 amino acids. Trimming took off 3 bases at V and 0 bases at J, with 6 bases between the two ends. The CDR3 protein is CASSEGDSNQPQHF. The CDR3 DNA reads as TGTGCCAGCAGTGAGGGCGATAGCAATCAGCCCCAGCATTTT.

The sample holds a few counts of this clonotype. This sequence joins TRBV7-8 and TRBJ2-7; 8 bases match TRBD2. The CDR3 length is 17 residues. Germline loops: CDR1 SGHVS, CDR2 FQNEAQ. After removal of 2 bases from V and 7 bases from J, the junction contained 16 bases not matched to a gene. The CDR3 DNA follows: TGTGCCAGCAGCTTATTGGTTTTCGGCGGGAGGTCTGAGGAGCAGTACTTC. Translating it yields CASSLLVFGGRSEEQYF.

V is TRBV7-4 and J is TRBJ1-3, with D tentatively TRBD1 (6 bases). V lost 3 bases and J 4 bases, leaving 10 bases between the germline ends. This CDR3 comprises 14 residues. Germline CDR1 is SGHVT and CDR2 is SQSDAQ. CDR3 DNA: TGTGCCAGCAGCTTCCGACAGGCCGGAAACACCATATATTTT. It specifies CASSFRQAGNTIYF.

This clonotype appeared a single time. The gene calls are TRBV9 and TRBJ2-3; 7 bases line up with TRBD1. From germline, CDR1 is SGDLS and CDR2 YYNGEE. Germline trimming cut 5 bases from V and 9 bases from J; bases unmatched to any gene: 9. There are 13 residues in the CDR3. This chain's CDR3 is CASSGYLGQTQYF. CDR3 DNA sequence: TGTGCCAGCAGTGGATATTTGGGACAGACGCAGTATTTT.

This clonotype has a handful of counts. J is TRBJ2-5 and V is TRBV10-3; D is undetermined. Trimming took off 0 bases at V and 3 bases at J, with 8 bases between the two ends. This CDR3 has 14 amino acids. Germline values: CDR1 ENHRY, CDR2 SYGVKD. CDR3 in amino acids: CAISESRIEETQYF. The DNA for the CDR3 is TGTGCCATCAGTGAGTCGCGAATTGAAGAGACCCAGTACTTC.

This clonotype was detected once. This chain links TRBV11-3 with TRBJ2-2, with a weak D call TRBD1 (6 bases). The CDR3 length is 16 residues. Germline V CDR1 and CDR2: SGHNT, YENEEA. V dropped 5 bases and J dropped 1 base, with 14 bases sitting between them. The CDR3 nucleotides are TGTGCCAGCAGCCCCTCCTGGGACATGAACACCGGGGAGCTGTTTTTT. Its translation is CASSPSWDMNTGELFF.

V and J are TRBV19 and TRBJ2-5; 9 bases align to TRBD2. The ends lost 8 bases at V and 0 bases at J; junction bases unmatched: 7. CDR1 and CDR2 from the germline V gene are LNHDA and SQIVND (reference sequence). The CDR3 has 15 amino acids. The chain's CDR3 is CASEQSGRHQETQYF. The CDR3 bases are TGTGCCAGTGAGCAAAGCGGGAGGCACCAAGAGACCCAGTACTTC.

This clonotype was seen a few times. The CDR3 here is CASSEVRAGVNQPQHF. The CDR3 DNA reads TGTGCCAGCAGTGAAGTTAGGGCAGGAGTCAATCAGCCCCAGCATTTT. This chain uses TRBV2 with TRBJ1-5; no clear D gene. V lost 1 base and J 3 bases, leaving 13 bases between the germline ends. The CDR3 sequence is 16 residues long. CDR1 SNHLY and CDR2 FYNNEI come from the germline V gene.

As for this clonotype: This clone may be a read error of a much larger clone one base away. This chain uses TRBV6-1 with TRBJ2-3; D gene ambiguous. The CDR3 runs to 12 residues. Deletions cut 1 base from V and 4 bases from J, with 3 bases between. Germline V gene lookup returns CDR1 MNHNS and CDR2 SASEGT. The CDR3 nucleotides are TGTGCCAGCAGTGAAGAAGCAGATACGCAGTATTTT. Translation gives CASSEEADTQYF.

The J gene is TRBJ1-6, the V gene TRBV19, with D hard to call. Germline-derived CDR1 and CDR2 are LNHDA and SQIVND (reference sequence). Trimming took off 2 bases at V and 7 bases at J, with 12 bases between the two ends. This CDR3 comprises 15 residues. The CDR3 reads CASSILSGGNSPLHF. The CDR3 coding sequence is TGTGCCAGTAGTATATTGTCAGGCGGGAATTCACCCCTCCACTTT.

The V and J genes are TRBV6-1 and TRBJ1-2; 7 bases line up with TRBD1. The germline CDR1 and CDR2 sequences are MNHNS and SASEGT. This CDR3 comprises 15 residues. After removal of 5 bases from V and 7 bases from J, the junction contained 13 bases not matched to a gene. The CDR3 loop reads CASSFLTTGSLGYTF. The CDR3, as DNA: TGTGCCAGCAGTTTCCTCACGACAGGGTCTCTTGGCTACACCTTC.

This clonotype was seen a handful of times. The gene calls are TRBV10-3 and TRBJ1-2; 8 bases map to TRBD1. The CDR3 spans 14 residues. J gave up 4 bases and V 3 bases, and 4 bases lay outside the gene matches. Germline V gene lookup returns CDR1 ENHRY and CDR2 SYGVKD. The DNA of the CDR3 is TGTGCCATCAGTGACGGCCAGGGGGCCTATGGCTACACCTTC. Amino acids: CAISDGQGAYGYTF.

This chain links TRBV4-2 with TRBJ2-2, with unresolved D. The CDR3 covers 13 residues. The germline V and J ends were trimmed by 2 bases and 7 bases, with 8 bases remaining between them. The germline V gene encodes CDR1 LGHNA and CDR2 YNFKEQ. CDR3 region: CASSQRTDGELFF. CDR3 nucleotide sequence: TGTGCCAGCAGCCAAAGAACAGACGGGGAGCTGTTTTTT.

The V call is TRBV18, the J call TRBJ2-3; D gene ambiguous. There are 13 residues in the CDR3. Germline V lookup: CDR1 KGHSH, CDR2 LQKENI. The V end was cut by 5 bases, the J end by 0 bases, with 6 bases between. CDR3 residues: CASSGASTDTQYF. The CDR3 coding sequence is TGTGCCAGCTCAGGAGCTAGCACAGATACGCAGTATTTT.

This clonotype has only a few counts. The chain links TRBV7-2 to TRBJ1-5, with 9 bases aligning to TRBD1. This CDR3 spans 15 amino acids. The V gene end was trimmed by 5 bases and the J gene end by 3 bases; junction bases not matched to a gene: 5. Germline CDR1 and CDR2: SGHTA and FQGNSA. The CDR3 here is CASSVGTGSNQPQHF. The CDR3 DNA reads TGTGCCAGCAGCGTTGGGACAGGGTCCAATCAGCCCCAGCATTTT.

This clonotype was seen a handful of times. This chain connects TRBV7-2 to TRBJ2-7; 8 nucleotides agree with TRBD1. The V gene end was trimmed by 6 bases and the J gene end by 2 bases; junction bases not matched to a gene: 3. CDR1 is SGHTA, CDR2 FQGNSA, per germline. The CDR3 is 13 residues long. The CDR3, as DNA: TGTGCCAGCAGAACGGACAGGGCCTACGAGCAGTACTTC. Its protein product is CASRTDRAYEQYF.

The chain couples TRBV7-2 to TRBJ2-3; 7 nucleotides align to TRBD2. With V trimmed by 6 bases and J by 4 bases, 10 bases remained unmatched. This CDR3 contains 15 residues. The germline gives CDR1 SGHTA, CDR2 FQGNSA. The CDR3 DNA reads TGTGCCAGCAGTCCAGCGACTAGCCGCGCAGATACGCAGTATTTT. Translation gives CASSPATSRADTQYF.

A note on this clonotype: Sequence at one end of the junction differs from germline and may be a read error. The genes are TRBV12-3 or TRBV12-4 and TRBJ2-3, with D uncertain. This CDR3 has 12 residues. CDR3 sequence: CASSFSPPLDHF. The DNA for the CDR3 is TGTGCCAGCAGTTTCAGCCCTCCCCTGGACCATTTT.

The chain combines TRBV7-9 with TRBJ1-1; the D is unclear. Per germline, CDR1 SEHNR and CDR2 FQNEAQ (reference sequence). CDR3 size: 14 residues. The V gene lost 2 bases and the J gene lost 3 bases, with 10 bases spanning the gap. CDR3 in amino acids: CASSLSADYTEAFF. The CDR3 nucleotides are TGTGCCAGCAGCTTAAGCGCGGACTACACTGAAGCTTTCTTT. The full variable domain, rest sourced from reference TRBV7-9 and TRBJ1-1, is DTGVSQNPRHKITKRGQNVTFRCDPISEHNRLYWYRQTLGQGPEFLTYFQNEAQLEKSRLLSDRFSAERPKGSFSTLEIQRTEQGDSAMYLCASSLSADYTEAFFGQGTRLTVV.